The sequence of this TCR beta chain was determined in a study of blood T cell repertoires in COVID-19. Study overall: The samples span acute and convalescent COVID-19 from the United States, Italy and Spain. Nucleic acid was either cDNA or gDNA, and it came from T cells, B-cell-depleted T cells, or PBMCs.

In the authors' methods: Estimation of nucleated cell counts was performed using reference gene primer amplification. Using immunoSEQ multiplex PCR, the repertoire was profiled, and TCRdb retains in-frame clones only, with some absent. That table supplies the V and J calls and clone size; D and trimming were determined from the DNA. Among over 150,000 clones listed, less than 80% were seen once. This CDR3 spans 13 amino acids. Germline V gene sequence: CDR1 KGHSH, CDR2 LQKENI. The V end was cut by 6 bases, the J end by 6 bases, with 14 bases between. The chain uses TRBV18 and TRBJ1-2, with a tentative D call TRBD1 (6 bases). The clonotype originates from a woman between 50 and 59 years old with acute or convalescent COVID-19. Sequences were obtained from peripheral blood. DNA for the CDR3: TGTGCCAGCTCTCGACAGGCTGGTGATGGCTACACCTTC. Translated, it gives CASSRQAGDGYTF.